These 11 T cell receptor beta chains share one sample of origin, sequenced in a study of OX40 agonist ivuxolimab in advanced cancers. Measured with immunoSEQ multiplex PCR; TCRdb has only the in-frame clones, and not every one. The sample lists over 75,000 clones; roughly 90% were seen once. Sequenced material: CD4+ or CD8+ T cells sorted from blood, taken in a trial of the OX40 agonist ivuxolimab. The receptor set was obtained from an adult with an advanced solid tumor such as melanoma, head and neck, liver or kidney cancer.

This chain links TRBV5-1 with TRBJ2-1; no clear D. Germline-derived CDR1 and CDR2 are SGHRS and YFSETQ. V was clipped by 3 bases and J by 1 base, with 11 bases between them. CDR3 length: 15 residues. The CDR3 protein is CASSYRPESYNEQFF. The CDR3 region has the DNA TGCGCCAGCAGCTACCGCCCCGAATCCTACAATGAGCAGTTCTTC. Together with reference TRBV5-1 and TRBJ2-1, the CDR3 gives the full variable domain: KAGVTQTPRYLIKTRGQQVTLSCSPISGHRSVSWYQQTPGQGLQFLFEYFSETQRNKGNFPGRFSGRQFSNSRSEMNVSTLELGDSALYLCASSYRPESYNEQFFGPGTRLTVL.

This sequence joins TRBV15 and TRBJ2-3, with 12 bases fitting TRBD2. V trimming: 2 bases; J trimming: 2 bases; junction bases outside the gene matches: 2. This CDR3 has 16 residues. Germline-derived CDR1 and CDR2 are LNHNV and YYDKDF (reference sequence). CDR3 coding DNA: TGTGCCACCAGCAGACTAGCGGGAGGGGCCACAGATACGCAGTATTTT. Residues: CATSRLAGGATDTQYF.

CDR3 nucleotides: TGCGCCAGCAGCCCTTCAAGCGGGAGGGGACAAGAGACCCAGTACTTC. This translates into CASSPSSGRGQETQYF. The rearrangement joins TRBV5-1 to TRBJ2-5; 10 bases agree with TRBD2. The CDR3 loop spans 16 amino acids. The germline gives CDR1 SGHRS, CDR2 YFSETQ. J lost 2 bases, V lost 4 bases, and 8 bases had no gene match.

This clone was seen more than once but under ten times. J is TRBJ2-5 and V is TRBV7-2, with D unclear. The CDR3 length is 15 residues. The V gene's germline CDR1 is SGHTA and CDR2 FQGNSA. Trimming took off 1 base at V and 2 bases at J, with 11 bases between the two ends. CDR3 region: CASSLGLGTQETQYF. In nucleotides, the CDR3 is TGTGCCAGCAGCTTAGGCCTCGGCACTCAAGAGACCCAGTACTTC.

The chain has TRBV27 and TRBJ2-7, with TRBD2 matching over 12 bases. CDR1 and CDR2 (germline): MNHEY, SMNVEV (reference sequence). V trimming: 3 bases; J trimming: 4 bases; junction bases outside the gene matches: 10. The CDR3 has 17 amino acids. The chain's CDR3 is CASSFSTSGRRRYEQYF. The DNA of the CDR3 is TGTGCCAGCAGTTTTAGTACTAGCGGGAGGCGACGTTACGAGCAGTACTTC.

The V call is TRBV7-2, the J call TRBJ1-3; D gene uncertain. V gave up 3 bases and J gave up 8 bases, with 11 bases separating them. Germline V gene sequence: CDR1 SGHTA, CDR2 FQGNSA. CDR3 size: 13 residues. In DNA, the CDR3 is TGTGCCAGCAGCTTTCATGTGCGGGACACCATATATTTT. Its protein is CASSFHVRDTIYF.

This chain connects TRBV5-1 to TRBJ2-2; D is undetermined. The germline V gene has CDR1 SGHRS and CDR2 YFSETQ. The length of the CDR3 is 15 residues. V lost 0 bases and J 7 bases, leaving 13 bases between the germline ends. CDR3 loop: CASSLGQVRVGELFF. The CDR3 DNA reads TGCGCCAGCAGCTTGGGTCAGGTTAGAGTCGGGGAGCTGTTTTTT.

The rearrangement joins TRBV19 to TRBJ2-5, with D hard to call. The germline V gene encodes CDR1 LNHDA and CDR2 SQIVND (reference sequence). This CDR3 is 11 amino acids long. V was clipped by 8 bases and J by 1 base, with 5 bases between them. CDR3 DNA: TGTGCCAGTTCCTTCCAAGAGACCCAGTACTTC. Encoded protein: CASSFQETQYF. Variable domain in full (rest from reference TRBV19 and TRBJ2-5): DGGITQSPKYLFRKEGQNVTLSCEQNLNHDAMYWYRQDPGQGLRLIYYSQIVNDFQKGDIAEGYSVSREKKESFPLTVTSAQKNPTAFYLCASSFQETQYFGPGTRLLVL.

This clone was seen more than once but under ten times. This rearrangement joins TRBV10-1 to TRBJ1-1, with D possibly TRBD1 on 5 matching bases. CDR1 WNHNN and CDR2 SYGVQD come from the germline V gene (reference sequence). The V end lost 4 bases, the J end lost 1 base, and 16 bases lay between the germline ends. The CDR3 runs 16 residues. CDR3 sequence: CASSAYSTGGNTEAFF. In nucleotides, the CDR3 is TGCGCCAGCAGTGCCTACTCAACAGGTGGGAACACTGAAGCTTTCTTT.

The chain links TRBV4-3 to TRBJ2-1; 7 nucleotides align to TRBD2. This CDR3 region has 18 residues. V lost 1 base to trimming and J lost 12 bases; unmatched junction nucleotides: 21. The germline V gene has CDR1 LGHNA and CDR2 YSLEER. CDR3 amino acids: CASSQALTGGDFAMTQFF. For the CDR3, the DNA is TGCGCCAGCAGCCAAGCACTGACGGGAGGCGACTTTGCAATGACGCAGTTCTTC.

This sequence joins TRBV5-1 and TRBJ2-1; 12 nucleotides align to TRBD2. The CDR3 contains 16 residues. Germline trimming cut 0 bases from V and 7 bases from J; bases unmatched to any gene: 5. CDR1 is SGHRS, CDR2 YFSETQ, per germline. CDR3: CASSLGGLAGRNEQFF. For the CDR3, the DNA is TGCGCCAGCAGCTTGGGCGGACTAGCGGGGAGGAATGAGCAGTTCTTC.